The clone carrying this T cell receptor beta chain was recorded at least ten times. Its antigen is unknown. Germline assignment: CDR1 SGHVS and CDR2 FNYEAQ. The CDR3 runs 13 residues. The ends were cut back, 3 bases at V and 4 bases at J, with 9 bases in the middle. This specimen comes from a study of T cell repertoires in cytomegalovirus infection. About the research overall: Through public TCR beta signatures, both CMV infection and matching HLA type were indicated.

TCRdb reanalysed the reads using MiXCR and keeps one entry per CDR3 protein. The sample records about a million distinct CDR3 sequences, approximately 32% being singletons. This specimen was cultured CD8+ T cells from PBMCs, taken from culture after CMV antigen stimulation. The TCR originated in a human donor in good health (CMV status not recorded). Some clones in this sample may be carry-over from other donors' samples. The chain links TRBV7-6 to TRBJ1-2; D is ambiguous. The CDR3 sequence is CASSLEGFYGYTF. CDR3 bases: TGTGCCAGCAGCTTGGAGGGTTTCTATGGCTACACCTTC.